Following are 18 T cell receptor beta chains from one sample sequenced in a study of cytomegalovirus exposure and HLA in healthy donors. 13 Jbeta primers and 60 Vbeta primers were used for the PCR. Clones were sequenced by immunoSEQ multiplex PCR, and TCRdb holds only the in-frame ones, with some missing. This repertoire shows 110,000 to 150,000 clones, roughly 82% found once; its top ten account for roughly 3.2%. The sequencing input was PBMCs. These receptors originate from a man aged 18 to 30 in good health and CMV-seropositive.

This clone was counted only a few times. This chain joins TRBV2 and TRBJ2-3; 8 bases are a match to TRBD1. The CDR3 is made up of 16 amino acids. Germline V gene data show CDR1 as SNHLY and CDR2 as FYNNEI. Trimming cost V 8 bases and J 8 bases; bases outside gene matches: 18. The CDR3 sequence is CASYPGWTGSHGTQYF. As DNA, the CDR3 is TGTGCCAGCTACCCTGGCTGGACAGGGTCCCACGGTACGCAGTATTTT.

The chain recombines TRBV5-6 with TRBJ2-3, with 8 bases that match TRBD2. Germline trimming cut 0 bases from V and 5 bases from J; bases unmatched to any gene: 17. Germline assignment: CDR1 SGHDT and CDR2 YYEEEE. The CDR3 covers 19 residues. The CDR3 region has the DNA TGTGCCAGCAGCTTGGAGGCTGAGCAAGGGAGTAGCGGGATAGATACGCAGTATTTT. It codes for CASSLEAEQGSSGIDTQYF.

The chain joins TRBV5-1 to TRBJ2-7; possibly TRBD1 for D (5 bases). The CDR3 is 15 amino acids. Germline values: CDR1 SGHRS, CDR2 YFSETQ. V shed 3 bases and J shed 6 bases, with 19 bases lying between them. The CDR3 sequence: CASSSSWGSRSEQYF. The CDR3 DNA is TGCGCCAGCAGCTCCTCTTGGGGCTCGCGAAGCGAGCAGTACTTC.

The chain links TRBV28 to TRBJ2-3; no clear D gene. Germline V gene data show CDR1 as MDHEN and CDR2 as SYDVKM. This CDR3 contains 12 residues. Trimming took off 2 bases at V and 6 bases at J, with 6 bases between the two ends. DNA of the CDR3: TGTGCCAGCAGTTTAATCGGGGATACGCAGTATTTT. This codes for CASSLIGDTQYF.

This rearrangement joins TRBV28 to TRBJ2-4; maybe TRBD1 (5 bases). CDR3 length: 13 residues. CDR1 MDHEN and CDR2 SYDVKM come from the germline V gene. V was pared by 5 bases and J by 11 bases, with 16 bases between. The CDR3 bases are TGTGCCAGCAGTATCCCCCAGGGTTACTTTCAGTACTTC. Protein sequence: CASSIPQGYFQYF.

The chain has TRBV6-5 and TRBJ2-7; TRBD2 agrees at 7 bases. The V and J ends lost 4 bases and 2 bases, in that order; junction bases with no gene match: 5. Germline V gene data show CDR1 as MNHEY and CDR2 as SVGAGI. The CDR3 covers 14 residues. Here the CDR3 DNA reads TGTGCCAGCAGTTGGGAGGGGTTTCCCTACGAGCAGTACTTC. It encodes CASSWEGFPYEQYF.

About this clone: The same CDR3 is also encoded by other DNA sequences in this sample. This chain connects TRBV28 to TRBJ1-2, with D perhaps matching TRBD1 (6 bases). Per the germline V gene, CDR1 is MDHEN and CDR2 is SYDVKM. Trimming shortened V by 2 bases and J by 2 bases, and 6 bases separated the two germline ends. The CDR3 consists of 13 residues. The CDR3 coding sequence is TGTGCCAGCAGTTTAAGGGGGAACTATGGCTACACCTTC. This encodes CASSLRGNYGYTF.

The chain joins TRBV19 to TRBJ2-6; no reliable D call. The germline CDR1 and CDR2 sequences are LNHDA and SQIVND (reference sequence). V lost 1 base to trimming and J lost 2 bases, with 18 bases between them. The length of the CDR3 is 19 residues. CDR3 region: CASSIGLFSAAPGANVLTF. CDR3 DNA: TGTGCCAGTAGTATAGGTTTGTTCTCGGCGGCTCCTGGGGCCAACGTCCTGACTTTC.

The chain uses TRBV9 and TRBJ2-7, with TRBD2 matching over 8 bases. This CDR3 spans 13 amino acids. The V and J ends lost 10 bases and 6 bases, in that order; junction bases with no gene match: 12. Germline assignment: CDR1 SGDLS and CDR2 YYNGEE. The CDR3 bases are TGTGCCTCAGGGGCGGGGGGCGCAGGCGAGCAGTACTTC. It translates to CASGAGGAGEQYF.

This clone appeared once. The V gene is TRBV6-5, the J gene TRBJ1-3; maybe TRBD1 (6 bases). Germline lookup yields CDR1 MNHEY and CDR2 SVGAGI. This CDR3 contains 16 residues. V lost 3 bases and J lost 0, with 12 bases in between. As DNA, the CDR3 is TGTGCCAGCAGTTATAACGGACAGTCCTCTGGAAACACCATATATTTT. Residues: CASSYNGQSSGNTIYF.

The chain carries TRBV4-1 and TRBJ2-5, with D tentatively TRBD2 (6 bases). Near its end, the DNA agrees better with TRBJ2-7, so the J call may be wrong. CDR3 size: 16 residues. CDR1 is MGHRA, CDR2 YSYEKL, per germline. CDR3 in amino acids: CASSQGAAGSSYEQYF. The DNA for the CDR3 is TGCGCCAGCAGCCAAGGTGCCGCGGGAAGCTCCTACGAGCAGTACTTC.

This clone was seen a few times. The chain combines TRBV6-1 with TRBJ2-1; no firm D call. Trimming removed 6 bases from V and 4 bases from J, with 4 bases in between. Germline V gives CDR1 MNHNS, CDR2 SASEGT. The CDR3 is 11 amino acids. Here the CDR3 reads CASREYNEQFF. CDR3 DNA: TGTGCCAGCAGAGAGTACAATGAGCAGTTCTTC.

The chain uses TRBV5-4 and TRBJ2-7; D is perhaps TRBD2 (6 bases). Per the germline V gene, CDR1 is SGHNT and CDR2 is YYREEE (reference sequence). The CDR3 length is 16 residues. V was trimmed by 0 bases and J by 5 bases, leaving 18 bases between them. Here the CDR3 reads CASSLVGDLGFDEQYF. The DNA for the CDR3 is TGTGCCAGCAGCTTGGTGGGGGACTTAGGCTTTGACGAGCAGTACTTC.

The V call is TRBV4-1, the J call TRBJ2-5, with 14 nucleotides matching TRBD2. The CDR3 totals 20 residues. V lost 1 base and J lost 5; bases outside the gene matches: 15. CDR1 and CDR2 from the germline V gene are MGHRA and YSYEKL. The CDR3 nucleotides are TGCGCCAGCAGCCAAGTCCTTGCGGCGGGACTAGCGGGAGTACTGGAGACCCAGTACTTC. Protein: CASSQVLAAGLAGVLETQYF.

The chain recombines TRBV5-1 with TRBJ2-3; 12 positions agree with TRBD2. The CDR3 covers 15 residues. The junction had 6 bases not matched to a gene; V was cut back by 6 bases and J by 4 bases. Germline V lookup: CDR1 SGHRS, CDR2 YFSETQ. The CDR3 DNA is TGCGCCAGCATCGCTAGCGGGAGGGGAGCAGATACGCAGTATTTT. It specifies CASIASGRGADTQYF.

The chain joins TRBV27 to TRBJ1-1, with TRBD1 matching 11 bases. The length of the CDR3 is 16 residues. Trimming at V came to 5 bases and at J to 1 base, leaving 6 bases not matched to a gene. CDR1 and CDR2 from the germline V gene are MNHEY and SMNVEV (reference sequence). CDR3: CASSTRTGGANTEAFF. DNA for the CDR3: TGTGCCAGCAGTACCCGGACAGGGGGCGCGAACACTGAAGCTTTCTTT.

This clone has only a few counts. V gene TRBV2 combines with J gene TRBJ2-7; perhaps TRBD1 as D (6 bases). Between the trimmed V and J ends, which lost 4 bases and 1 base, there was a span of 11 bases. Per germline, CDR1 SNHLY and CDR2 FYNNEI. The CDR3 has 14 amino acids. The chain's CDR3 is CASSGQVGSYEQYF. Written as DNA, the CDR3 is TGTGCCAGCAGTGGACAGGTGGGTTCCTACGAGCAGTACTTC. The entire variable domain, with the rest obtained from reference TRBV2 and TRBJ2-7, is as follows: EPEVTQTPSHQVTQMGQEVILRCVPISNHLYFYWYRQILGQKVEFLVSFYNNEISEKSEIFDDQFSVERPDGSNFTLKIRSTKLEDSAMYFCASSGQVGSYEQYFGPGTRLTVT.

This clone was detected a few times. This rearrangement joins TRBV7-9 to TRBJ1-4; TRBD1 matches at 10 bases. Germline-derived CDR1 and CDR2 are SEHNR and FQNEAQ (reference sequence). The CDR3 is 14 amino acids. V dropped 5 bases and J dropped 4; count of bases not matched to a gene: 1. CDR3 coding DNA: TGTGCCAGCAGCCGGGACAGGGGTAATGAAAAACTGTTTTTT. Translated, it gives CASSRDRGNEKLFF.